This T cell receptor beta chain was recorded in a study of blood T cell repertoires in COVID-19. Turning to the study itself: Researchers got acute and convalescent COVID-19 samples from the United States, Italy and Spain.

Clones were read by immunoSEQ multiplex PCR, and TCRdb kept only the in-frame ones, dropping some. The table includes under 200,000 clones, approximately 83% detected once. There are 14 residues in the CDR3. Germline V gene data show CDR1 as LNHNV and CDR2 as YYDKDF (reference sequence). The V gene lost 5 bases and the J gene lost 4 bases, with 14 bases spanning the gap. This chain uses TRBV15 with TRBJ2-5, with a possible D match to TRBD2 (5 bases). Sequenced input: peripheral blood. The source of this sequence is a man aged 55 to 70 with acute or convalescent COVID-19. CDR3 in amino acids: CATSRLGELETQYF. CDR3 coding DNA: TGTGCCACCAGCCGCCTCGGGGAGTTAGAGACCCAGTACTTC. Full variable domain (missing parts from reference TRBV15 and TRBJ2-5): DAMVIQNPRYQVTQFGKPVTLSCSQTLNHNVMYWYQQKSSQAPKLLFHYYDKDFNNEADTPDNFQSRRPNTSFCFLDIRSPGLGDTAMYLCATSRLGELETQYFGPGTRLLVL.